What follows is one TCR beta chain and its context. The data were produced by immunoSEQ multiplex PCR, yet TCRdb's version contains in-frame clones alone and is incomplete. The table shows approximately 180,000 clones, with 75% to 80% occurring only once. The data derive from a study of blood T cell repertoires in COVID-19. Germline CDR1 reads WSHSY; CDR2 reads SAAADI. This CDR3 spans 14 amino acids. Trimming pared 0 bases from V and 6 bases from J, leaving 9 bases between. This receptor was identified in a woman between 65 and 79 years old with acute or convalescent COVID-19. The gene calls are TRBV10-2 and TRBJ1-5; no firm D call. Material: peripheral blood. The CDR3 region is CASSESTVGQPQHF. For the CDR3, the DNA is TGCGCCAGCAGTGAGTCTACCGTCGGTCAGCCCCAGCATTTT.